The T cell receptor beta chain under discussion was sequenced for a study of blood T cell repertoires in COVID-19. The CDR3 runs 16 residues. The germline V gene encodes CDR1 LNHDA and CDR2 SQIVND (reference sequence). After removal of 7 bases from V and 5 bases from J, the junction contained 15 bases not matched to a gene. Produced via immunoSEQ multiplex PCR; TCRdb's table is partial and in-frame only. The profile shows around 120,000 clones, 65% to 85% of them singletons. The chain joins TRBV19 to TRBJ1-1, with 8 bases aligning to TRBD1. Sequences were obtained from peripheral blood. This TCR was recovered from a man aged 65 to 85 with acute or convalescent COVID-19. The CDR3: CASTSRQGTRGTEAFF. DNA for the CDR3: TGTGCCAGTACCTCGAGACAGGGGACACGTGGAACTGAAGCTTTCTTT.